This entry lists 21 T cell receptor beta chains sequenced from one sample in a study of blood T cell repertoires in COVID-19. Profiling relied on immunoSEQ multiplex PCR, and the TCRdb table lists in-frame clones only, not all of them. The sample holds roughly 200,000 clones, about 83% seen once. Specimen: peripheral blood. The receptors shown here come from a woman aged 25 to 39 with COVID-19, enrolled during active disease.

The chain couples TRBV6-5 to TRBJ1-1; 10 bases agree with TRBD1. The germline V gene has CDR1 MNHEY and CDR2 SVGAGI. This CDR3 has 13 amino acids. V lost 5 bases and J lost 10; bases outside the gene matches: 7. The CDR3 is CASSIDRGQVAFF. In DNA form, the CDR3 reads TGTGCCAGCAGTATTGACAGGGGGCAAGTAGCTTTCTTT.

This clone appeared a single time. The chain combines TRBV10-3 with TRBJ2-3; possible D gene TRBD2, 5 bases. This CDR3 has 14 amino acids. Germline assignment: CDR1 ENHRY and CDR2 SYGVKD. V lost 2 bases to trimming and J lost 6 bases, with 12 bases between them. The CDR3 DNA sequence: TGTGCCATCAGTGAGAGAGGGCTGTTGGATACGCAGTATTTT. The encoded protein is CAISERGLLDTQYF.

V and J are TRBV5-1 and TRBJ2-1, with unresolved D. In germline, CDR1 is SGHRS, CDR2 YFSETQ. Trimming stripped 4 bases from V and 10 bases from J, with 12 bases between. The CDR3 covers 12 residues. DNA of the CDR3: TGCGCCAGCAGCCGCACTATGGAAGAGCAGTTCTTC. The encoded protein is CASSRTMEEQFF.

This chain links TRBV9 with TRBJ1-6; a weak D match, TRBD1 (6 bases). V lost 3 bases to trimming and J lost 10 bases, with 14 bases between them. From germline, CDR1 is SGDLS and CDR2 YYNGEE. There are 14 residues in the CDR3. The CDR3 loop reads CASSAGTPSSPLHF. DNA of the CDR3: TGTGCCAGCAGCGCCGGGACACCTAGCTCACCCCTCCACTTT.

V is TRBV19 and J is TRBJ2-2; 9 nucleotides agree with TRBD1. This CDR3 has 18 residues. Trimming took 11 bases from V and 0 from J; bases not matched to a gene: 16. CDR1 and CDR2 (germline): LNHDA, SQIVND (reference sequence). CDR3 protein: CAGPRGTGIAPNTGELFF. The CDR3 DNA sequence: TGTGCCGGCCCCAGGGGGACAGGGATTGCCCCGAACACCGGGGAGCTGTTTTTT.

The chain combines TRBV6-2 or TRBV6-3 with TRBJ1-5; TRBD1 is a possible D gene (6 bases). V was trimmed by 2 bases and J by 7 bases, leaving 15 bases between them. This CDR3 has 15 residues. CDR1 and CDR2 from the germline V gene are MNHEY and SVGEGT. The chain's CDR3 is CASSYPTGFGQPQHF. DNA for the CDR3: TGTGCCAGCAGTTACCCGACAGGCTTCGGGCAGCCCCAGCATTTT.

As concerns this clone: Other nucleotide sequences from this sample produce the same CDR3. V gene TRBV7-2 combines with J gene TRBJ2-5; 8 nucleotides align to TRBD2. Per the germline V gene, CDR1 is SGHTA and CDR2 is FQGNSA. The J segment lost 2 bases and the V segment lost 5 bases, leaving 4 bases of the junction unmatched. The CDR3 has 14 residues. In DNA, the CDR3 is TGTGCCAGCAGCCCCGGACTAGCTCAAGAGACCCAGTACTTC. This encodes CASSPGLAQETQYF.

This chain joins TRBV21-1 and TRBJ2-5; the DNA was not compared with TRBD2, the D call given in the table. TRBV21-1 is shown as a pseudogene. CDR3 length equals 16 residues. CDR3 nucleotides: TGTGCCAGCAGCCATTTTGCACCGGGGGGCCAAGAGACCCAGTACTTC. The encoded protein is CASSHFAPGGQETQYF.

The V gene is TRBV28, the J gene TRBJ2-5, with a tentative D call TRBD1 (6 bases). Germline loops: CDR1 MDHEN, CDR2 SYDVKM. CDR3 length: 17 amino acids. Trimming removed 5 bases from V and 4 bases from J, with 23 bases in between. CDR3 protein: CASSVQQGIVVRETQYF. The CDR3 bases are TGTGCCAGCAGTGTGCAACAGGGAATTGTAGTCCGAGAGACCCAGTACTTC. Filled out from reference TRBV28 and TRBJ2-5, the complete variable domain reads DVKVTQSSRYLVKRTGEKVFLECVQDMDHENMFWYRQDPGLGLRLIYFSYDVKMKEKGDIPEGYSVSREKKERFSLILESASTNQTSMYLCASSVQQGIVVRETQYFGPGTRLLVL.

The CDR3 DNA sequence: TGTGCCAGCAGGGCTACCTGGGGGGAGGGGATTCAGGAGCAGTTCTTC. It yields the protein CASRATWGEGIQEQFF. V is TRBV2 and J is TRBJ2-1; TRBD2 matches at 7 bases. V dropped 6 bases and J dropped 10; count of bases not matched to a gene: 18. The CDR3 runs to 16 residues. Germline CDR1 reads SNHLY; CDR2 reads FYNNEI.

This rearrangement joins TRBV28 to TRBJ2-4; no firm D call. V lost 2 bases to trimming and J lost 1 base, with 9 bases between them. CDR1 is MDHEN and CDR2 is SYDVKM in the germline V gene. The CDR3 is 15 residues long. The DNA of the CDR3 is TGTGCCAGCAGTTTAGTGGATAGCGCCAAAAACATTCAGTACTTC. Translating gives CASSLVDSAKNIQYF.

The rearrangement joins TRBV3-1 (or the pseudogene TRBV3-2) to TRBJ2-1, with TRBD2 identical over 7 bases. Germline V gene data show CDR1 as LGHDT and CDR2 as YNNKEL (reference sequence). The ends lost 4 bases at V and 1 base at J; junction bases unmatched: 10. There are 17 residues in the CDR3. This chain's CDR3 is CASSPHPSGLSYNEQFF. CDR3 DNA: TGTGCCAGCAGCCCCCATCCTAGCGGATTATCCTACAATGAGCAGTTCTTC.

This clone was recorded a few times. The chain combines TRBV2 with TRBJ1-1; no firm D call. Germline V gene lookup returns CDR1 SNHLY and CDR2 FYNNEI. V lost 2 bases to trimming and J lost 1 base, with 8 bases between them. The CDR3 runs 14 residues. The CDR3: CASSEPTRNTEAFF. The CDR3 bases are TGTGCCAGCAGTGAACCCACAAGGAACACTGAAGCTTTCTTT.

The CDR3 sequence: CASSFIPSGPQETQYF. Written as DNA, the CDR3 is TGCGCCAGCAGCTTTATCCCCTCTGGCCCCCAAGAGACCCAGTACTTC. The chain employs TRBV5-1 and TRBJ2-5; D remains ambiguous. This CDR3 comprises 16 residues. CDR1 and CDR2 from the germline V gene are SGHRS and YFSETQ. V was pared by 2 bases and J by 1 base, with 15 bases between.

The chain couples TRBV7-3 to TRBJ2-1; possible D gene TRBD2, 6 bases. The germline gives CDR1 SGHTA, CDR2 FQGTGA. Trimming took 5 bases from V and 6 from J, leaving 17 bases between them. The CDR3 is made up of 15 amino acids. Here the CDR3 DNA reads TGTGCCAGCAGCGCATCCCGGGACTCCCCCAATGAGCAGTTCTTC. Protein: CASSASRDSPNEQFF.

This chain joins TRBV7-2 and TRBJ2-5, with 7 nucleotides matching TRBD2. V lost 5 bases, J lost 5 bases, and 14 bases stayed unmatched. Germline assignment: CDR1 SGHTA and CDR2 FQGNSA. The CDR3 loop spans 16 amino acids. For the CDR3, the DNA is TGTGCCAGCAGCCTAACTTCGACTAGCCCCCGGGAGACCCAGTACTTC. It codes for CASSLTSTSPRETQYF.

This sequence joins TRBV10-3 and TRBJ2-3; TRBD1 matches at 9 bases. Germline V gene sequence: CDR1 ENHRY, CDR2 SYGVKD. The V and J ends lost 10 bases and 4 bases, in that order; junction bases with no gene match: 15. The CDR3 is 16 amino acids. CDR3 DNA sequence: TGTGCCACCGCCGGGACAGGGAGTTTGACCGCAGATACGCAGTATTTT. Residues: CATAGTGSLTADTQYF.

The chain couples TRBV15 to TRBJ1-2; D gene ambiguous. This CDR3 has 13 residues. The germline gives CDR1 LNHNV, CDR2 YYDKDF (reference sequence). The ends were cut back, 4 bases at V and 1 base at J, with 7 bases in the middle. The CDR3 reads CATSIGSNYGYTF. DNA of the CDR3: TGTGCCACCAGCATCGGGAGTAACTATGGCTACACCTTC. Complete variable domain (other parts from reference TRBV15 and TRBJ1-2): DAMVIQNPRYQVTQFGKPVTLSCSQTLNHNVMYWYQQKSSQAPKLLFHYYDKDFNNEADTPDNFQSRRPNTSFCFLDIRSPGLGDTAMYLCATSIGSNYGYTFGSGTRLTVV.

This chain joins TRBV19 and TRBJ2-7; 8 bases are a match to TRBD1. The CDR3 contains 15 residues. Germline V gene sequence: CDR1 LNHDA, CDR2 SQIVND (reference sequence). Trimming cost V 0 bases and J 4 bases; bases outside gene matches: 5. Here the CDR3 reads CASSIESRGLYEQYF. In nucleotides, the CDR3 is TGTGCCAGTAGTATAGAATCCAGGGGGCTGTACGAGCAGTACTTC.

The CDR3 region is CASSPILASEQFF. In DNA, the CDR3 is TGCGCCAGCAGCCCAATACTAGCAAGTGAGCAGTTCTTC. The chain uses TRBV5-1 and TRBJ2-1; weak D call: TRBD2 (6 bases). Germline CDR1 is SGHRS and CDR2 is YFSETQ. This CDR3 has 13 amino acids. V gave up 4 bases and J gave up 9 bases, with 14 bases separating them.

CDR3 nucleotide sequence: TGTGCCAGCAGCTCAGGGAAAAAGGCTCAGACTGAAGCTTTCTTT. It is translated as CASSSGKKAQTEAFF. The V call is TRBV5-4, the J call TRBJ1-1, with a possible D match to TRBD1 (5 bases). The CDR3 has 15 amino acids. Germline V lookup: CDR1 SGHNT, CDR2 YYREEE (reference sequence). The V end lost 3 bases, the J end lost 5 bases, and 17 bases lay between the germline ends. The full variable domain, completed using reference TRBV5-4 and TRBJ1-1, is ETGVTQSPTHLIKTRGQQVTLRCSSQSGHNTVSWYQQALGQGPQFIFQYYREEENGRGNFPPRFSGLQFPNYSSELNVNALELDDSALYLCASSSGKKAQTEAFFGQGTRLTVV.